The T cell receptor (beta chain) described here comes from a study of patients and donors after allogeneic stem cell transplantation. Each CDR3 protein is one row after TCRdb ran MiXCR on the RT-PCR reads. The sample includes about 160,000 distinct CDR3 sequences, nearly 25% of them seen just once. The V segment lost 2 bases and the J segment 13 bases; nucleotides outside the gene matches: 7. Germline V gives CDR1 MNHEY, CDR2 SVGAGI. The CDR3 runs 13 residues. V and J are TRBV6-5 and TRBJ2-2; 7 bases map to TRBD1. Sequencing used blood, either unsorted or a sorted T cell fraction (not recorded which). The TCR comes from a human donor who was either an allogeneic HSCT recipient or a stem cell or donor lymphocyte infusion donor (not recorded which). It is not recorded whose cells these are; they may come from a transplant donor. The CDR3: CASSYHGTEGLFF. CDR3 DNA: TGTGCCAGCAGTTACCACGGGACAGAAGGGCTGTTTTTT.